A selection of T cell receptor beta chains follows, all from one sample in a study of tumor-infiltrating lymphocytes in oesophageal squamous cell carcinoma. One entry per CDR3 protein results from TCRdb running MiXCR on the PCR reads. Seen here are about 6,600 distinct CDR3 sequences, around a sixth observed once, and the top ten hold more than 10%. Sequencing was performed on blood. These TCRs come from a male donor with esophageal squamous cell carcinoma. CDR3s include the opening cysteine and the closing phenylalanine or tryptophan. A D gene is named only where the DNA matches it firmly. The size entry is marked missing in some rows and otherwise reads once, few, many or a size class.

j_call v_call d_call clone_size cdr3_aa cdr3_nt
TRBJ2-7 TRBV28 NA medium-sized CASSLLGREQYF TGTGCCAGCAGTTTACTGGGAAGGGAGCAGTACTTC
TRBJ2-7 TRBV6-2/TRBV6-3 NA many CASSPTAYEQYF TGTGCCAGCAGTCCTACAGCCTACGAGCAGTACTTC
TRBJ1-5 TRBV6-1 NA many CASKTDKLGNQPQHF TGTGCCAGCAAAACGGACAAATTGGGCAATCAGCCCCAGCATTTT
TRBJ1-4 TRBV27 NA NA CASSLRGIGLTNEKLFF TGTGCCAGCAGTTTACGGGGGATCGGGTTGACTAATGAAAAACTGTTTTTT
TRBJ2-6 TRBV6-1 TRBD1 many CASSLGTGGSGANVLTF TGTGCCAGCAGCCTAGGGACAGGGGGCTCTGGGGCCAACGTCCTGACTTTC
TRBJ1-6 TRBV28 TRBD1 many CASSFGQGNSPLHF TGTGCCAGCAGTTTTGGACAGGGCAATTCACCCCTCCACTTT
TRBJ1-1 TRBV19 NA NA CASRGRNTEAFF TGTGCCAGTAGGGGACGGAACACTGAAGCTTTCTTT
TRBJ2-7 TRBV4-1 NA many CASSPAWITDSYEQYF TGCGCCAGCAGCCCAGCCTGGATAACGGACTCCTACGAGCAGTACTTC
TRBJ2-4 TRBV11-3 TRBD2 medium-sized CASSLDRLAGDAKNIQYF TGTGCCAGCAGCTTAGATAGGCTAGCGGGGGATGCTAAAAACATTCAGTACTTC
TRBJ2-1 TRBV6-1 TRBD2 medium-sized CASISGGAYNEQFF TGTGCCAGCATTAGCGGGGGCGCATACAATGAGCAGTTCTTC
TRBJ1-2 TRBV12-3/TRBV12-4 NA many CASSLDISNYGYTF TGTGCCAGCAGTTTAGATATCTCAAACTATGGCTACACCTTC
TRBJ2-5 TRBV3-1 NA NA CASSQETQYF TGTGCCAGCAGCCAAGAGACCCAGTACTTC
TRBJ2-1 TRBV5-1 NA many CASSHMQGEQFF TGCGCCAGCAGCCACATGCAGGGTGAGCAGTTCTTC
TRBJ1-1 TRBV6-1 NA many CASRVGETAFF TGTGCCAGCAGAGTAGGTGAGACGGCTTTCTTT
TRBJ2-1 TRBV12-3/TRBV12-4 NA many CASNSVFGQFF TGTGCCAGCAACTCTGTATTCGGGCAGTTCTTC
TRBJ2-3 TRBV9 NA few CASSVEYTDTQYF TGTGCCAGCAGCGTAGAGTACACAGATACGCAGTATTTT
TRBJ2-7 TRBV28 NA NA CASSLGAPYEQYF TGTGCCAGCAGTTTAGGGGCACCCTACGAGCAGTACTTC
TRBJ1-5 TRBV6-6 NA many CASSYQGKAQPQHF TGTGCCAGCAGTTACCAGGGAAAGGCTCAGCCCCAGCATTTT
TRBJ2-2 TRBV7-6 TRBD1 medium-sized CASSYRGLDSGELFF TGTGCCAGCAGCTACAGGGGGCTTGACTCCGGGGAGCTGTTTTTT
TRBJ1-2 TRBV11-3 NA many CASSLAGGGRVADYGYTF TGTGCCAGCAGCTTAGCCGGGGGTGGCAGGGTTGCCGACTATGGCTACACCTTC
TRBJ1-3 TRBV4-1 NA NA CASSQDEVLSGNTIYF TGCGCCAGCAGCCAAGACGAGGTTCTCTCTGGAAACACCATATATTTT
TRBJ2-1 TRBV7-6 TRBD2 medium-sized CASSLVTGLALEQFF TGTGCCAGCAGCTTAGTTACCGGACTAGCGTTAGAGCAGTTCTTC
TRBJ2-7 TRBV27 NA many CASSSPTGSISYEQYF TGTGCCAGCAGTTCCCCTACAGGGAGCATCTCCTACGAGCAGTACTTC
TRBJ2-7 TRBV12-3/TRBV12-4 NA many CASSLSGGNEQYF TGTGCCAGCAGTTTATCCGGAGGCAATGAGCAGTACTTC
TRBJ2-7 TRBV28 NA many CASNEGSLGEQYF TGTGCCAGCAATGAGGGGTCCCTCGGGGAGCAGTACTTC
TRBJ2-3 TRBV5-1 NA many CASSLGSHTDTQYF TGCGCCAGCAGCTTAGGGTCCCACACAGATACGCAGTATTTT
TRBJ1-1 TRBV6-6 NA many CASSYSAANTEAFF TGTGCCAGCAGTTACTCTGCGGCGAACACTGAAGCTTTCTTT
TRBJ2-3 TRBV7-3 TRBD2 many CASSLSGGVTDTQYF TGTGCCAGCAGCCTCAGCGGGGGGGTCACAGATACGCAGTATTTT
TRBJ1-6 TRBV11-3 TRBD1 few CASSPGGGNSPLHF TGTGCCAGCAGCCCAGGGGGCGGGAATTCACCCCTCCACTTT